This T cell receptor (beta chain) was sequenced in a study of beta chain features in type 1 diabetes. Regarding the study as a whole: Insertion counts at VDJ junctions were lower in type 1 diabetes patients, who also showed more deletions there. Within patients, naive, central memory and Treg TCRB repertoires seemed more similar than within healthy donors.

Reverse transcribing all isolated RNA meant expressed TCRB transcripts were sequenced. Some clones are missing from TCRdb's copy, which holds only in-frame ones; the method was immunoSEQ multiplex PCR. The profile shows about 330,000 clones, approximately 11% of them singletons. This clone was counted a few times. Its target is unknown. Sampling consisted of one heparinised blood draw per donor, averaging around 100 mL. CD4+ naive, central memory, regulatory and stem cell-like memory cells were sorted via CD45RO/CCR7/CD25/CD127/CD95/CD27. The sequencing sample was made of naive CD4+ T cells from blood. The TCR was taken from a woman in her 30s in good health.

The CDR3 DNA sequence: TGTGCCAGCAGGGAAAGTGGCAGGGTTACTGGGGAGCTGTTTTTT. Residues: CASRESGRVTGELFF. V is TRBV25-1 and J is TRBJ2-2; D is possibly TRBD1 (5 bases). Germline V gene sequence: CDR1 MGHDK, CDR2 SYGVNS. This CDR3 spans 15 amino acids. Trimming removed 6 bases at V and 8 bases at J, with 19 bases between.